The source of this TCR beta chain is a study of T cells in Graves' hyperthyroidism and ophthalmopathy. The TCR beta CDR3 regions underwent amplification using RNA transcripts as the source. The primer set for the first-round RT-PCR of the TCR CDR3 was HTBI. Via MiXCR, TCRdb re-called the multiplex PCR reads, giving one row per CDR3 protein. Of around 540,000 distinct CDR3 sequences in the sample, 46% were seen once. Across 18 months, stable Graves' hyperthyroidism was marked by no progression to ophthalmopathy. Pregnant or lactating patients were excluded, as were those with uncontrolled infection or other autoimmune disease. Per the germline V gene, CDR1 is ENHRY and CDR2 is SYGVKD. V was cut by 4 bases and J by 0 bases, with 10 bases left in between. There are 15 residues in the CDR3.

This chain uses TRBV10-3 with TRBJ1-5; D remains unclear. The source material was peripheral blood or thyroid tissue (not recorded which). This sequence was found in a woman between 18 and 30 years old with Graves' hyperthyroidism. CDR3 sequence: CAISARTVSNQPQHF. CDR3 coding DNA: TGTGCCATCAGTGCTCGGACGGTTAGCAATCAGCCCCAGCATTTT.